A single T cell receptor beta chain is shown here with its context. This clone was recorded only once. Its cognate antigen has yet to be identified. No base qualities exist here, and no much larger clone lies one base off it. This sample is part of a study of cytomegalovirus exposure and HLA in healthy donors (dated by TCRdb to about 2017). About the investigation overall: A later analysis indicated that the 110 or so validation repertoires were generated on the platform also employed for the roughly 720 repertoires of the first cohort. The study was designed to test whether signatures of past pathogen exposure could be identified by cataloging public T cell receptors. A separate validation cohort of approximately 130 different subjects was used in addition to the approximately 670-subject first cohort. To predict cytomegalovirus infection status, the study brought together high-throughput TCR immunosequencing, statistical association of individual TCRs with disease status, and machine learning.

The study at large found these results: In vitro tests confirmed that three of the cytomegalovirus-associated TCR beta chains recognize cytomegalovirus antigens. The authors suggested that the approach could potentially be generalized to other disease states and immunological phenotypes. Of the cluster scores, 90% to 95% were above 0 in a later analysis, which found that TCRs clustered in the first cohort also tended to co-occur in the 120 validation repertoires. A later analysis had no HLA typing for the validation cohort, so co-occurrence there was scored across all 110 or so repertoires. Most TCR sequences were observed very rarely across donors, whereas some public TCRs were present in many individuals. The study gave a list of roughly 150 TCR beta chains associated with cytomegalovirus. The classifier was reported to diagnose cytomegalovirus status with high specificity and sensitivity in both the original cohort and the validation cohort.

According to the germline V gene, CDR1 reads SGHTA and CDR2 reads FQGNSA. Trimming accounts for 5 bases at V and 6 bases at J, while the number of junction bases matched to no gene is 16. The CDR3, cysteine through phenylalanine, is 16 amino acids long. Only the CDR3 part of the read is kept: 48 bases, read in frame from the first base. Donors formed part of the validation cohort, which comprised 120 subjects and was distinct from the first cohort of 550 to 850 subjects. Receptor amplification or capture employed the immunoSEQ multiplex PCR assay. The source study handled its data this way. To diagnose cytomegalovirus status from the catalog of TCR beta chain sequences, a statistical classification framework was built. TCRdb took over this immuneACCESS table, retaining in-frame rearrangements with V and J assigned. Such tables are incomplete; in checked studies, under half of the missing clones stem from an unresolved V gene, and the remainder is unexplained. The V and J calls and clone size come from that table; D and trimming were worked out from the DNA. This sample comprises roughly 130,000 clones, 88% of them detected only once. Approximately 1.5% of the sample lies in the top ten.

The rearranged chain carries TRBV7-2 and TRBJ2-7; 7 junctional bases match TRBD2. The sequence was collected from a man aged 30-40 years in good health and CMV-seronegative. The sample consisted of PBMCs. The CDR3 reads CASSLGGVTGAVEQYF. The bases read TGTGCCAGCAGCCTGGGGGGGGTTACGGGAGCAGTCGAGCAGTACTTC.